The 15 T cell receptor beta chains given below trace back to one sample, sequenced in a study of blood T cell repertoires in COVID-19 (dated by TCRdb to about 2020). The library was made by the immunoSEQ multiplex PCR assay. TCRdb holds this immuneACCESS table with in-frame rearrangements only. Some clones are missing; in checked studies, unresolved V genes explain under half, and the rest has no known cause. The sample profile shows around 300,000 clones; around nine tenths of them were found once. Less than 3% of the sample is held by the ten biggest clonotypes. The specimen sequenced was PBMCs or T cells enriched from blood (not recorded which). These receptors all stem from a woman between 18 and 29 years old who had recovered from COVID-19.

The V call is TRBV2, the J call TRBJ2-3, with D tentatively TRBD2 (6 bases). V was clipped by 8 bases and J by 2 bases, with 20 bases between them. The CDR3 extends over 16 amino acids. Germline CDR1 is SNHLY and CDR2 is FYNNEI. The CDR3 DNA reads TGTGCCAGCCAGATTTTTACGGGGGACCCCACAGATACGCAGTATTTT. Translated, it gives CASQIFTGDPTDTQYF.

The chain is built from TRBV27 and TRBJ2-5; TRBD2 aligns across 10 bases. Trimming took 6 bases from V and 3 from J; bases not matched to a gene: 10. Germline CDR1 MNHEY, CDR2 SMNVEV (reference sequence). The CDR3 spans 16 residues. The CDR3 DNA is TGTGCCAGCAGACCCTTCGGGACTAGCGAAAAAGAGACCCAGTACTTC. Translated: CASRPFGTSEKETQYF.

This chain connects TRBV6-1 to TRBJ1-5; D gene unclear. CDR3 length: 15 residues. CDR1 and CDR2 from the germline V gene are MNHNS and SASEGT. V lost 1 base and J 0 bases, leaving 7 bases between the germline ends. The CDR3 DNA reads as TGTGCCAGCAGTGAAGTTCTTAGTAGCAATCAGCCCCAGCATTTT. Amino acids: CASSEVLSSNQPQHF.

The chain uses TRBV30 and TRBJ1-2; D is perhaps TRBD1 (5 bases). CDR3 length equals 14 residues. CDR1 is GTSNPN and CDR2 is SVGIG in the germline V gene (reference sequence). V was clipped by 2 bases and J by 0 bases, with 10 bases between them. CDR3 residues: CAWSLTVANYGYTF. The CDR3 nucleotides are TGTGCCTGGAGTCTGACAGTAGCTAACTATGGCTACACCTTC. Full variable domain (rest looked up from reference TRBV30 and TRBJ1-2): SQTIHQWPATLVQPVGSPLSLECTVEGTSNPNLYWYRQAAGRGLQLLFYSVGIGQISSEVPQNLSASRPQDRQFILSSKKLLLSDSGFYLCAWSLTVANYGYTFGSGTRLTVV.

This chain connects TRBV27 to TRBJ2-2, with a possible D match to TRBD1 (5 bases). Germline loops: CDR1 MNHEY, CDR2 SMNVEV (reference sequence). V was shortened by 4 bases and J by 0 bases, with 15 bases between the two germline ends. The CDR3 extends over 17 amino acids. CDR3 amino acids: CASSSPFGAANTGELFF. CDR3 DNA: TGTGCCAGCAGTTCCCCCTTTGGGGCCGCGAACACCGGGGAGCTGTTTTTT.

This chain links TRBV6-5 with TRBJ2-7, with a possible D match to TRBD1 (7 bases). CDR3 length: 13 residues. The germline V gene encodes CDR1 MNHEY and CDR2 SVGAGI. V lost 8 bases to trimming and J lost 0 bases, with 11 bases between them. The CDR3 region is CASGGTDSYEQYF. CDR3 in DNA: TGTGCCAGCGGGGGGACAGACTCCTACGAGCAGTACTTC.

This clone was counted a single time. CDR3 sequence reads: CASSPSGGGNQPQHF. The CDR3 nucleotides read TGTGCCAGCAGTCCATCGGGAGGGGGCAATCAGCCCCAGCATTTT. This rearrangement joins TRBV27 to TRBJ1-5; perhaps TRBD1 as D (5 bases). Germline CDR1 reads MNHEY; CDR2 reads SMNVEV (reference sequence). CDR3 length: 15 residues. The V gene lost 5 bases and the J gene lost 2 bases, with 13 bases spanning the gap.

This clone has more than one count but fewer than ten. The rearrangement links TRBV14 to TRBJ2-7, with 9 nucleotides matching TRBD1. J was trimmed by 7 bases and V by 0 bases; bases with no gene match: 7. The CDR3 has 15 amino acids. The germline CDR1 and CDR2 sequences are SGHDN and FVKESK. In DNA, the CDR3 is TGTGCCAGCAGCCAAGAACAGGGGGCCTCCCTAGAGCAGTACTTC. Translation gives CASSQEQGASLEQYF.

This chain connects TRBV10-1 to TRBJ2-3, with TRBD2 identical over 9 bases. V gave up 0 bases and J gave up 1 base; unmatched junction bases: 2. This CDR3 contains 16 residues. Looked up from germline, CDR1 is WNHNN and CDR2 is SYGVQD (reference sequence). CDR3 nucleotides: TGCGCCAGCAGTGAGTCGGTAGCGGGGGGCACAGATACGCAGTATTTT. Translated: CASSESVAGGTDTQYF.

J is TRBJ1-1 and V is TRBV2; TRBD1 matches 7 bases. V lost 6 bases to trimming and J lost 12 bases; unmatched junction nucleotides: 4. CDR3 length equals 10 residues. The V gene's germline CDR1 is SNHLY and CDR2 FYNNEI. CDR3 DNA: TGTGCCAGCAGGGACAGGAGTCCTTTCTTT. This codes for CASRDRSPFF. The full variable domain, its missing parts supplied by reference TRBV2 and TRBJ1-1, is EPEVTQTPSHQVTQMGQEVILRCVPISNHLYFYWYRQILGQKVEFLVSFYNNEISEKSEIFDDQFSVERPDGSNFTLKIRSTKLEDSAMYFCASRDRSPFFGQGTRLTVV.

The rearrangement uses TRBV4-1 and TRBJ2-1; 13 bases fit TRBD2. Per the germline V gene, CDR1 is MGHRA and CDR2 is YSYEKL. The CDR3 is 16 residues long. V trimming: 7 bases; J trimming: 8 bases; junction bases outside the gene matches: 11. CDR3 bases: TGCGCCAGCAACACCGGAACTAGCGGGGGGGCGCATGAGCAGTTCTTC. Translating gives CASNTGTSGGAHEQFF.

This chain joins TRBV11-2 and TRBJ1-2; 8 bases fit TRBD1. The ends lost 6 bases at V and 1 base at J; junction bases unmatched: 4. Per germline, CDR1 SGHAT and CDR2 FQNNGV. The CDR3 covers 14 residues. The CDR3 reads CASSRTGSNYGYTF. DNA of the CDR3: TGTGCCAGCAGTCGGACAGGGAGTAACTATGGCTACACCTTC.

The chain carries TRBV29-1 and TRBJ2-7; no clear D gene. Trimming took off 5 bases at V and 2 bases at J, with 13 bases between the two ends. The germline V gene encodes CDR1 SQVTM and CDR2 ANQGSEA. The CDR3 contains 13 residues. The CDR3 region is CSVLETLTYEQYF. Here the CDR3 DNA reads TGCAGCGTTCTAGAGACGCTTACCTACGAGCAGTACTTC.

This clone was detected only once. This chain links TRBV6-5 with TRBJ2-3; 11 nucleotides align to TRBD2. The CDR3 is 13 amino acids. V trimming: 10 bases; J trimming: 7 bases; junction bases outside the gene matches: 7. Germline V gene data show CDR1 as MNHEY and CDR2 as SVGAGI. CDR3 loop: CATTSGGLHTQYF. CDR3 coding DNA: TGTGCCACCACTAGCGGGGGCTTACATACGCAGTATTTT.

The chain links TRBV11-3 to TRBJ1-3; D is ambiguous. V lost 5 bases, J lost 4 bases, and 15 bases lay in between. There are 15 residues in the CDR3. Germline CDR1 reads SGHNT; CDR2 reads YENEEA. CDR3 in amino acids: CASSPRSPSGNTIYF. The CDR3 nucleotides read TGTGCCAGCAGCCCCAGAAGTCCCTCGGGAAACACCATATATTTT.